These 7 T cell receptor beta chains share one sample of origin, sequenced in a study of CD8 T cells in ankylosing spondylitis. Antigens of these TCRs are unknown. In TCRdb, the 5' RACE reads were re-called with MiXCR into one record per CDR3 protein. The data contain more than 650,000 distinct CDR3 sequences, roughly 10% of them singletons. Whole-study findings and limits: One TCR beta motif, made up of under ten highly homologous variants, appeared characteristic of ankylosing spondylitis blood.

Sequenced material: blood, either unsorted or a sorted T cell fraction (not recorded which). The receptors derive from a male donor with ankylosing spondylitis.

The chain has TRBV30 and TRBJ2-7, with no clear D. Germline assignment: CDR1 GTSNPN and CDR2 SVGIG (reference sequence). Trimming cost V 0 bases and J 2 bases, with 2 bases left between them. The CDR3 is 11 residues long. The CDR3 nucleotides read TGTGCCTGGAGTGTTCCCTACGAGCAGTACTTC. Translated: CAWSVPYEQYF. The variable domain in full, with the rest retrieved from reference TRBV30 and TRBJ2-7, is SQTIHQWPATLVQPVGSPLSLECTVEGTSNPNLYWYRQAAGRGLQLLFYSVGIGQISSEVPQNLSASRPQDRQFILSSKKLLLSDSGFYLCAWSVPYEQYFGPGTRLTVT.

The sample holds many counts of this clonotype. The gene calls are TRBV7-2 and TRBJ2-3, with D possibly being TRBD2 (5 bases). The CDR3 is 14 residues long. V lost 5 bases and J lost 4, with 13 bases in between. Germline-derived CDR1 and CDR2 are SGHTA and FQGNSA. This CDR3 is CASSPPGSADTQYF. The CDR3 DNA reads as TGTGCCAGCAGCCCACCGGGGTCCGCAGATACGCAGTATTTT.

The CDR3 loop is CSVDGGGPSIYNEQFF. DNA for the CDR3: TGCAGCGTTGATGGAGGGGGCCCCTCTATCTACAATGAGCAGTTCTTC. This sequence joins TRBV29-1 and TRBJ2-1; D perhaps matches TRBD1 (7 bases). From germline, CDR1 is SQVTM and CDR2 ANQGSEA. This CDR3 has 16 amino acids. V was clipped by 3 bases and J by 3 bases, with 18 bases between them.

This clonotype occurred many times. The chain employs TRBV10-3 and TRBJ1-5; D gene ambiguous. Trimming pared 2 bases from V and 4 bases from J, leaving 3 bases between. The CDR3 spans 12 residues. Looked up from germline, CDR1 is ENHRY and CDR2 is SYGVKD. The CDR3 reads CAISEPNQPQHF. The CDR3 DNA reads TGTGCCATCAGTGAGCCTAATCAGCCCCAGCATTTT.

The CDR3 nucleotides read TGTGCCAGCAGTTTACCTGCTAACTCCTACGAGCAGTACTTC. Its protein product is CASSLPANSYEQYF. This sequence joins TRBV12-3 or TRBV12-4 and TRBJ2-7; no reliable D call. The CDR3 loop spans 14 amino acids. The V gene lost 2 bases and the J gene lost 0 bases, with 8 bases spanning the gap.

This clonotype was seen only a few times. The chain carries TRBV20-1 and TRBJ1-2; D ambiguous. CDR3 length equals 12 residues. V gave up 0 bases and J gave up 8 bases, with 10 bases separating them. Germline V gene lookup returns CDR1 DFQATT and CDR2 SNEGSKA (reference sequence). CDR3 sequence reads: CSARDPGNGYTF. CDR3 in DNA: TGCAGTGCTAGAGATCCCGGGAACGGCTACACCTTC.

The V call is TRBV7-2, the J call TRBJ1-1; the D gene is possibly TRBD1 (6 bases). The CDR3 totals 13 residues. V dropped 5 bases and J dropped 12 bases, with 19 bases sitting between them. Germline V gene sequence: CDR1 SGHTA, CDR2 FQGNSA. In DNA, the CDR3 is TGTGCCAGCAGCCCAACCAACCGGGACAAATCTTTCTTT. Protein sequence: CASSPTNRDKSFF. Full variable domain (rest looked up from reference TRBV7-2 and TRBJ1-1): GAGVSQSPSNKVTEKGKDVELRCDPISGHTALYWYRQSLGQGLEFLIYFQGNSAPDKSGLPSDRFSAERTGGSVSTLTIQRTQQEDSAVYLCASSPTNRDKSFFGQGTRLTVV.